The source of this T cell receptor beta chain is a study of neurological immune-mediated disorders. Broader study findings: Levels of TCR clonal expansion peaked in HTLV-1-associated myelopathy and reached their lowest in multiple sclerosis, under those of healthy controls.

5'RACE with 10-nucleotide random UMIs produced the cDNA. One entry per CDR3 protein, called by TCRdb with MiXCR from the 5' RACE reads. The data contain about 50,000 distinct CDR3 sequences, roughly 8% of them seen just once; the ten biggest clones take up under 2%. This clonotype was found many times. Its target is not known. The V gene lost 5 bases and the J gene lost 5 bases, with 16 bases spanning the gap. The CDR3 totals 15 residues. Per germline, CDR1 SGHRS and CDR2 YFSETQ. Noted time point: longitudinal time-point 3. Maryland, USA blood bank volunteers served as healthy controls. The unsorted libraries originated from 2 million PBMCs kept at -80 C.

This TCR was sampled from a woman aged 40 to 50 in good health. Specimen: PBMCs. This chain links TRBV5-1 with TRBJ1-4, with D maybe TRBD1 (5 bases). The CDR3 here is CASRRVGGVNEKLFF. CDR3 coding DNA: TGCGCCAGCAGGAGAGTTGGGGGGGTCAATGAAAAACTGTTTTTT.